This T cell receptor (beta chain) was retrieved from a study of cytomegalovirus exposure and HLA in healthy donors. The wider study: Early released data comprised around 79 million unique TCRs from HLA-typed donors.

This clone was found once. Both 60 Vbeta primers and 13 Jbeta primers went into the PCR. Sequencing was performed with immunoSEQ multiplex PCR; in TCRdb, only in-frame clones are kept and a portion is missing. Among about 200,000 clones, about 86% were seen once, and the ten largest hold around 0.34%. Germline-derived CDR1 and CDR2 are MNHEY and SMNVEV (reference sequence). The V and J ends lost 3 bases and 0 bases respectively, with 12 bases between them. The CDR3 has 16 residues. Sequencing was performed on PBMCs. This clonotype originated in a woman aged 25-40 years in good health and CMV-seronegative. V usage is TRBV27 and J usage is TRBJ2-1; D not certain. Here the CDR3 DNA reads TGTGCCAGCAGTTTCGGCGGCCCCAGCTCCTACAATGAGCAGTTCTTC. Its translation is CASSFGGPSSYNEQFF.